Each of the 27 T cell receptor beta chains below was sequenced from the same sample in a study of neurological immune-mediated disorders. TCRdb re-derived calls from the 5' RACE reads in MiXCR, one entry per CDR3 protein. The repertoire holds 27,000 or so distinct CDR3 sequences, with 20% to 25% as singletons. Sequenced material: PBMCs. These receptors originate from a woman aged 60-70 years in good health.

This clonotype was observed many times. CDR3 sequence: CSARDRVNTEAFF. The CDR3, as DNA: TGCAGTGCTAGGGACAGGGTGAACACTGAAGCTTTCTTT. The chain is built from TRBV20-1 and TRBJ1-1; TRBD1 matches at 8 bases. V shed 3 bases and J 0 bases; nucleotides not matched to a gene: 0. The CDR3 loop spans 13 amino acids. The germline CDR1 and CDR2 sequences are DFQATT and SNEGSKA (reference sequence).

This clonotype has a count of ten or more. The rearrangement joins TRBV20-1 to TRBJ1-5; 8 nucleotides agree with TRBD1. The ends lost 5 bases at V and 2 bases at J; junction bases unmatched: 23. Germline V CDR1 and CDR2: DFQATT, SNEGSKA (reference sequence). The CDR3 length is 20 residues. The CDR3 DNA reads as TGCAGTGCTGCACCCCGCCCAGGGGGCGCAATTGGGGAGGGCAATCAGCCCCAGCATTTT. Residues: CSAAPRPGGAIGEGNQPQHF.

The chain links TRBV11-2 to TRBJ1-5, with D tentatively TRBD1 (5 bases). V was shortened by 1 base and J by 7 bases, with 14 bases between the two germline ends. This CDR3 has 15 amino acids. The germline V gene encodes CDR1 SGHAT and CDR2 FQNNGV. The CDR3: CASSLGVQGGQPQHF. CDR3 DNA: TGTGCCAGCAGCTTAGGAGTTCAGGGAGGACAGCCCCAGCATTTT. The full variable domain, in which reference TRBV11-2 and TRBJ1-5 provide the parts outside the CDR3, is EAGVAQSPRYKIIEKRQSVAFWCNPISGHATLYWYQQILGQGPKLLIQFQNNGVVDDSQLPKDRFSAERLKGVDSTLKIQPAKLEDSAVYLCASSLGVQGGQPQHFGDGTRLSIL.

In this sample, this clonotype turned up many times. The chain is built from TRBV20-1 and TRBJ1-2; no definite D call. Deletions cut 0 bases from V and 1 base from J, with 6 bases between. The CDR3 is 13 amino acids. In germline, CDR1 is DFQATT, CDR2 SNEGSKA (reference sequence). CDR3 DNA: TGCAGTGCTAGAGAACAGATTAACTATGGCTACACCTTC. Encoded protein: CSAREQINYGYTF.

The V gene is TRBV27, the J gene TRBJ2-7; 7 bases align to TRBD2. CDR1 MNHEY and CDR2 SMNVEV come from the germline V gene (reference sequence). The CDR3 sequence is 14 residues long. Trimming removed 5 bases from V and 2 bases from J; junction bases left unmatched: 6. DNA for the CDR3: TGTGCCAGCAGTGGTACGGGAGGTCCCTACGAGCAGTACTTC. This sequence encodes CASSGTGGPYEQYF.

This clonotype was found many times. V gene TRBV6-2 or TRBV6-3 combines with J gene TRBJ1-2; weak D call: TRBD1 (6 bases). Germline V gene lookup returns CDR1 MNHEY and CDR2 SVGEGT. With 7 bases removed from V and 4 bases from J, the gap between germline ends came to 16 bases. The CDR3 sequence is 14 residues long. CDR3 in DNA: TGTGCCAGCACTGAAGACAGGCGCCTCTATGGCTACACCTTC. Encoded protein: CASTEDRRLYGYTF.

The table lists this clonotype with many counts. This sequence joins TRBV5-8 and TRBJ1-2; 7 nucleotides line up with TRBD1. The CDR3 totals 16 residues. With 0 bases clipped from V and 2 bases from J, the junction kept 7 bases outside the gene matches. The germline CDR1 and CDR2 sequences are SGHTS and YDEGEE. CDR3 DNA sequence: TGTGCCAGCAGCTTGGAGCGCGGCAGGGGGAACTATGGCTACACCTTC. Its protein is CASSLERGRGNYGYTF.

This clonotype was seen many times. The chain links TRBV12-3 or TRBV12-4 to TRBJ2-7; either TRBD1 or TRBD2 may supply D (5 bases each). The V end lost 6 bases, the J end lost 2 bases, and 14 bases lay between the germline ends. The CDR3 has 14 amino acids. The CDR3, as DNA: TGTGCCAGCAGCGCACCTTGGGACCCCTACGAGCAGTACTTC. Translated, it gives CASSAPWDPYEQYF.

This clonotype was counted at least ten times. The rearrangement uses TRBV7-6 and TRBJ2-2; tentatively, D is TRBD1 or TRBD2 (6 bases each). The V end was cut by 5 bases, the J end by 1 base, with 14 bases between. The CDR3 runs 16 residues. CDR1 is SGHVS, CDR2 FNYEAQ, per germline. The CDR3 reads CASSTEGGWNTGELFF. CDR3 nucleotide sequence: TGTGCCAGCAGCACTGAGGGGGGATGGAACACCGGGGAGCTGTTTTTT.

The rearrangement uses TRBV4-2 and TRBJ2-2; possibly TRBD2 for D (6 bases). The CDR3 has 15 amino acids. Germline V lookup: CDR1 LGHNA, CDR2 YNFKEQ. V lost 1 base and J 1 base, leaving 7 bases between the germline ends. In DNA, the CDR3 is TGTGCCAGCAGCCAAGCGGGGGTGAACACCGGGGAGCTGTTTTTT. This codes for CASSQAGVNTGELFF.

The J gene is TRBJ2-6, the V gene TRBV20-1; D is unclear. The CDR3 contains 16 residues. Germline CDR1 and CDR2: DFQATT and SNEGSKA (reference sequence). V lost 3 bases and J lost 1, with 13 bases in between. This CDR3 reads CSASPRMMSGANVLTF. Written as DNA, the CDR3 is TGCAGTGCTAGTCCCCGTATGATGTCTGGGGCCAACGTCCTGACTTTC.

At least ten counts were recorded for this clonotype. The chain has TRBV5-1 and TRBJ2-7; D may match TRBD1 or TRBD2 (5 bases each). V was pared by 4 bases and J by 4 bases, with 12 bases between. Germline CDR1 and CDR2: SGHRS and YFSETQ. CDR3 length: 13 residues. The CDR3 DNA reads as TGCGCCAGCAGCAACGGGGACCGTTACGAGCAGTACTTC. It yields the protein CASSNGDRYEQYF.

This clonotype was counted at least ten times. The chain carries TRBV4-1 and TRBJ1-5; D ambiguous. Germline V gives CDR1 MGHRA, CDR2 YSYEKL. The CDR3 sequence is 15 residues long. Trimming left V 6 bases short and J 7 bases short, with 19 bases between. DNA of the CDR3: TGCGCCAGCAGTTTTAACCAAGGGTCCCGACAGCCCCAGCATTTT. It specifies CASSFNQGSRQPQHF.

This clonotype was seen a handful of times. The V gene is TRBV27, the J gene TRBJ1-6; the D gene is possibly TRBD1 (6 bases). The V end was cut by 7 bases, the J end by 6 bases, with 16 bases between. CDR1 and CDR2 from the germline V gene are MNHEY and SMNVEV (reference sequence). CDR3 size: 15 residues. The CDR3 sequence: CASTIGGSVNSPLHF. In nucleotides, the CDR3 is TGTGCCAGCACCATAGGGGGATCGGTTAATTCACCCCTCCACTTT.

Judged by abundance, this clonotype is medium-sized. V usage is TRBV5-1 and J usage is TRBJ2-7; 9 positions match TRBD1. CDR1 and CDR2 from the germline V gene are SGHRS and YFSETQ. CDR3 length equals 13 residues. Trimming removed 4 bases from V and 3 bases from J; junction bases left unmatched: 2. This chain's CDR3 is CASSGQGSYEQYF. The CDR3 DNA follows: TGCGCCAGCAGCGGACAGGGGAGCTACGAGCAGTACTTC. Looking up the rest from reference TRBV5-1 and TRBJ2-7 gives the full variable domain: KAGVTQTPRYLIKTRGQQVTLSCSPISGHRSVSWYQQTPGQGLQFLFEYFSETQRNKGNFPGRFSGRQFSNSRSEMNVSTLELGDSALYLCASSGQGSYEQYFGPGTRLTVT.

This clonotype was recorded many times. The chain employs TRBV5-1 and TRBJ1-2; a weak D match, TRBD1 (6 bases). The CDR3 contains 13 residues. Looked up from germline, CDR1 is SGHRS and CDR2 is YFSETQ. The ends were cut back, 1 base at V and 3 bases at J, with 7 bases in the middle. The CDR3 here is CASSLRGDYGYTF. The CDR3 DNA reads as TGCGCCAGCAGCTTGAGGGGGGACTATGGCTACACCTTC.

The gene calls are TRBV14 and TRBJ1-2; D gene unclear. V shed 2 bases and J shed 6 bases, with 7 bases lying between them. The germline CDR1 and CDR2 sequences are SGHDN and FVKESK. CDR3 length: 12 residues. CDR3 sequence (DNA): TGTGCCAGCAGCCAATCGCCAGATGGCTACACCTTC. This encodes CASSQSPDGYTF.

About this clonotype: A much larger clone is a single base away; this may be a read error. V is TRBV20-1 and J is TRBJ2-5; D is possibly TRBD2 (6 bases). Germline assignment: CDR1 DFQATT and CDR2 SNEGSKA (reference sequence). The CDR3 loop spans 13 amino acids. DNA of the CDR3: TGCAGTGCTAGAGATCGGACGGGAGAGACCCTGTACTTC. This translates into CSARDRTGETLYF.

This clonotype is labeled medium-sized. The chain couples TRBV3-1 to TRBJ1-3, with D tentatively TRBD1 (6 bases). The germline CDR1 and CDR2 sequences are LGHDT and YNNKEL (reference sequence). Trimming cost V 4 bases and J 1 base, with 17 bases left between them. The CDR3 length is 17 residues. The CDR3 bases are TGTGCCAGCAGCCGGGGCACAGGGTCCCAGTCTGGAAACACCATATATTTT. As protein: CASSRGTGSQSGNTIYF. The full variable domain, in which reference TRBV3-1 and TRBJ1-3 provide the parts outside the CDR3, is DTAVSQTPKYLVTQMGNDKSIKCEQNLGHDTMYWYKQDSKKFLKIMFSYNNKELIINETVPNRFSPKSPDKAHLNLHINSLELGDSAVYFCASSRGTGSQSGNTIYFGEGSWLTVV.

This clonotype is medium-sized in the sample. CDR3 sequence reads: CASSPTSFFNEQFF. CDR3 coding DNA: TGTGCCAGCAGCCCAACTAGTTTCTTCAATGAGCAGTTCTTC. The chain employs TRBV6-2 or TRBV6-3 and TRBJ2-1; perhaps TRBD2 as D (5 bases). Trimming removed 6 bases from V and 6 bases from J, with 15 bases in between. Germline assignment: CDR1 MNHEY and CDR2 SVGEGT. The CDR3 loop spans 14 amino acids.

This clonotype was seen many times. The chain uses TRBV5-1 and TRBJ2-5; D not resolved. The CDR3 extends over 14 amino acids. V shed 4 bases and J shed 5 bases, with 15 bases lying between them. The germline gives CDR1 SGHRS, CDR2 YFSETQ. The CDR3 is CASSPSRPRETQYF. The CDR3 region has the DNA TGCGCCAGCAGCCCATCAAGGCCGAGGGAGACCCAGTACTTC.

CDR3 amino acids: CASAFSWPGRAVYGYTF. Here the CDR3 DNA reads TGTGCCAGCGCTTTCTCCTGGCCTGGAAGGGCAGTCTATGGCTACACCTTC. V usage is TRBV6-1 and J usage is TRBJ1-2; D not resolved. Trimming stripped 8 bases from V and 4 bases from J, with 26 bases between. Germline CDR1 reads MNHNS; CDR2 reads SASEGT. This CDR3 is built from 17 residues.

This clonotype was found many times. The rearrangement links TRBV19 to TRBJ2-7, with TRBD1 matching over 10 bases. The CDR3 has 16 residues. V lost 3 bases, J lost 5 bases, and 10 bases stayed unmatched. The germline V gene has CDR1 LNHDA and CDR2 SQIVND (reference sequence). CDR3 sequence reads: CASSIRPTGGQDEQYF. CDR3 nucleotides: TGTGCCAGTAGTATTCGTCCGACAGGGGGCCAGGACGAGCAGTACTTC.

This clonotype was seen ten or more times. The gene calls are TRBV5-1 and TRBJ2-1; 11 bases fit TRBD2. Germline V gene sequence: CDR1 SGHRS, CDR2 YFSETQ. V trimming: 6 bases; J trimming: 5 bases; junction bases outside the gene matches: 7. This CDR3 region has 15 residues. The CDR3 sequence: CASTLSGGGNNEQFF. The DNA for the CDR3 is TGCGCCAGCACCCTTAGCGGGGGGGGTAACAATGAGCAGTTCTTC.

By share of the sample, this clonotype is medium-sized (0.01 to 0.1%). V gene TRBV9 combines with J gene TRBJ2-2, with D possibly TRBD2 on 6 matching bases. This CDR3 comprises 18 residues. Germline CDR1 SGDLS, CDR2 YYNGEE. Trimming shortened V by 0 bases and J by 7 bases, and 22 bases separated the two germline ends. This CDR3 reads CASSVGPRSGRSSGELFF. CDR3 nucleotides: TGTGCCAGCAGCGTAGGGCCTCGGTCAGGGAGGTCGAGCGGGGAGCTGTTTTTT.

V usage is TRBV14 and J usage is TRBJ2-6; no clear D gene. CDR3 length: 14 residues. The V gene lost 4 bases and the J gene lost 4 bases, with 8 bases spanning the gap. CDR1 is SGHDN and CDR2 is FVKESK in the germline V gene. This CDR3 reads CASSPAAGANVLTF. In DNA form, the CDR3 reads TGTGCCAGCAGCCCAGCCGCGGGGGCCAACGTCCTGACTTTC.

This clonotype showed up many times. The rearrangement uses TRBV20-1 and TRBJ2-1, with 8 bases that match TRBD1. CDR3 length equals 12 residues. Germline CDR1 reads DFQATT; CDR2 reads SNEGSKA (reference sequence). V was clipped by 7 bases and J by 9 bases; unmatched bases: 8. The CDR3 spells CSVRQGKGEQFF. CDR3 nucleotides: TGCAGTGTGCGACAGGGGAAGGGTGAGCAGTTCTTC.